Shown below are 5 T cell receptor beta chains from a single sample sequenced in a study of Ad26.COV2.S vaccination and SARS-CoV-2 variants. Sequenced by immunoSEQ multiplex PCR; TCRdb stores in-frame clones only, minus some. The table lists 380,000 or so clones, 75% to 90% of them singletons. Sample treatment: around 19 received Ad26.COV2.S at low or high dose, single or two shots; several received placebo; per-sample allocation not given. The samples date from day 63 after the first vaccine or placebo injection. Material: peripheral blood, obtained in a trial of Ad26.COV2.S vaccine versus placebo. The receptors here all came from a person between 18 and 65 years old who received the Ad26.COV2.S COVID-19 vaccine or a placebo.

The V and J genes are TRBV20-1 and TRBJ2-1, with 7 bases identical to TRBD2. This CDR3 contains 14 residues. The V and J ends lost 3 bases and 4 bases, in that order; junction bases with no gene match: 6. In germline, CDR1 is DFQATT, CDR2 SNEGSKA (reference sequence). The CDR3 sequence is CSASSGPAYNEQFF. The CDR3 bases are TGCAGTGCTAGTAGCGGGCCAGCATACAATGAGCAGTTCTTC.

The J gene is TRBJ1-1, the V gene TRBV5-4, with D perhaps matching TRBD1 (5 bases). Germline loops: CDR1 SGHNT, CDR2 YYREEE (reference sequence). The V end lost 7 bases, the J end lost 1 base, and 14 bases lay between the germline ends. This CDR3 has 14 amino acids. The chain's CDR3 is CASGQAGSNTEAFF. CDR3 nucleotide sequence: TGTGCCAGCGGACAAGCGGGGTCGAACACTGAAGCTTTCTTT.

The chain joins TRBV7-9 to TRBJ2-5, with D possibly TRBD2 on 6 matching bases. Germline CDR1 reads SEHNR; CDR2 reads FQNEAQ (reference sequence). The ends were cut back, 5 bases at V and 2 bases at J, with 18 bases in the middle. CDR3 size: 16 residues. The CDR3 bases are TGTGCCAGCAGCCGCCAGAGTCACGCGGGGCAAGAGACCCAGTACTTC. This translates into CASSRQSHAGQETQYF.

This clone was detected once. This rearrangement joins TRBV6-4 to TRBJ1-2; a possible D gene is TRBD1 (5 bases). The germline gives CDR1 MRHNA, CDR2 SNTAGT. Trimming removed 8 bases at V and 0 bases at J, with 16 bases between. The CDR3 sequence is 15 residues long. CDR3 nucleotides: TGTGCCAGCTCCCGGGACTCTACTACTAACTATGGCTACACCTTC. Its protein is CASSRDSTTNYGYTF.

V gene TRBV19 combines with J gene TRBJ2-2, with D possibly called TRBD1 or TRBD2 (5 bases each). V was pared by 7 bases and J by 5 bases, with 14 bases between. The germline CDR1 and CDR2 sequences are LNHDA and SQIVND (reference sequence). This CDR3 has 14 amino acids. The CDR3 DNA sequence: TGTGCCAGTACCTTTATGAGGGGAACCGGGGAGCTGTTTTTT. Translated, it gives CASTFMRGTGELFF.